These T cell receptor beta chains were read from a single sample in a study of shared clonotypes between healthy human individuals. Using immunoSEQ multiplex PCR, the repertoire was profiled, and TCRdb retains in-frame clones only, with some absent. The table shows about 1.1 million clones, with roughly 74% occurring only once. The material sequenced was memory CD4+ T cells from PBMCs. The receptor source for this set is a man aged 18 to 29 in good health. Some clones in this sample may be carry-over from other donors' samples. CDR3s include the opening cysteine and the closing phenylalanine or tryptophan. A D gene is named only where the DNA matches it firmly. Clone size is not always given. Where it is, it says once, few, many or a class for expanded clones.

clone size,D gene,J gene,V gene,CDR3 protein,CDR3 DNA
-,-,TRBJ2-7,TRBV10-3,CAISDLGGYEQYF,TGTGCCATCAGTGATCTGGGGGGTTACGAGCAGTACTTC
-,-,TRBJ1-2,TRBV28,CASTTVQYGYTF,TGTGCCAGCACCACAGTTCAATATGGCTACACCTTC
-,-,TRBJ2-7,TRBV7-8,CASSLGSGSYEQYF,TGTGCCAGCAGCTTAGGGTCGGGCAGCTACGAGCAGTACTTC
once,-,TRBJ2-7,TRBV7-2,CASSFSAGGEQYF,TGTGCCAGCAGCTTTTCCGCAGGTGGCGAGCAGTACTTC
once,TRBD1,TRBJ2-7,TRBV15,CATGDRVSYEQYF,TGTGCCACCGGGGACAGGGTCTCCTACGAGCAGTACTTC
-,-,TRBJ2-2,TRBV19,CASSIGLVGTGELFF,TGTGCCAGTAGTATCGGTCTAGTTGGAACCGGGGAGCTGTTTTTT
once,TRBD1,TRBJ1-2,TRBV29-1,CSVTGTNYGYTF,TGCAGCGTGACAGGGACTAACTATGGCTACACCTTC
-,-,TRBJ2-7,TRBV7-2,CASSAGQTYEQYF,TGTGCCAGCAGCGCGGGACAGACCTACGAGCAGTACTTC
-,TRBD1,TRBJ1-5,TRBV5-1,CASSSQGGAGQPQHF,TGCGCCAGCAGCTCCCAGGGGGGCGCGGGGCAGCCCCAGCATTTT
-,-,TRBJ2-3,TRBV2,CASIGTASTDTQYF,TGTGCCAGCATTGGGACGGCAAGCACAGATACGCAGTATTTT
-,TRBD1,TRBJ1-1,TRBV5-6,CASSPRQGLGNTEAFF,TGTGCCAGCAGCCCAAGACAGGGGTTGGGGAACACTGAAGCTTTCTTT
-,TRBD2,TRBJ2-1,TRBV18,CASSPGTSGVYNEQFF,TGTGCCAGCTCACCCGGGACTAGCGGGGTCTACAATGAGCAGTTCTTC
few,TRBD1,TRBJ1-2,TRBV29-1,CSVRTGGAYGYTF,TGCAGCGTGCGGACAGGGGGCGCCTATGGCTACACCTTC
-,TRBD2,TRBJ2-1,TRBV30,CAWSGKLGTSGRVSYNEQFF,TGTGCCTGGAGTGGCAAGCTCGGGACTAGCGGGAGGGTTTCCTACAATGAGCAGTTCTTC
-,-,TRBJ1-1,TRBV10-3,CAISDLISAEAFF,TGTGCCATCAGTGATCTTATATCCGCTGAAGCTTTCTTT
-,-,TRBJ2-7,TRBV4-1,CASSQAGGQGGPYEQYF,TGCGCCAGCAGCCAAGCCGGGGGGCAGGGAGGTCCCTACGAGCAGTACTTC
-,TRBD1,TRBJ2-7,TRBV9,CASAVGTGTYEQYF,TGTGCCAGCGCGGTAGGGACAGGGACCTACGAGCAGTACTTC
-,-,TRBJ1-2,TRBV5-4,CASSALGGAGYGYTF,TGTGCCAGCAGTGCCTTGGGGGGCGCGGGATATGGCTACACCTTC
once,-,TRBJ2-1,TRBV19,CASRPNTLLTGTEFF,TGTGCCAGTAGGCCCAACACCCTCCTGACAGGAACGGAGTTCTTC
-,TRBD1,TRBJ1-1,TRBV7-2,CASRGQRSTAFF,TGTGCCAGCAGGGGACAGCGGTCCACCGCTTTCTTT
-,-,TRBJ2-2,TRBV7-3,CASSSTGFTGELFF,TGTGCCAGCAGCTCGACAGGATTCACCGGGGAGCTGTTTTTT
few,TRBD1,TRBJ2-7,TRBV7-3,CASSRDRGHEQYF,TGTGCCAGCAGCCGGGACAGGGGCCACGAGCAGTACTTC
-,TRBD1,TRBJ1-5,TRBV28,CASSNDRGTWGNQPQHF,TGTGCCAGCAGTAATGACAGGGGGACCTGGGGCAATCAGCCCCAGCATTTT
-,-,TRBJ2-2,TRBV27,CASSSISPQGINTGELFF,TGTGCCAGCAGTTCGATTTCACCCCAGGGGATAAACACCGGGGAGCTGTTTTTT
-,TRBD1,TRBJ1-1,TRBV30,CAWSPLTFGTEKDEAFF,TGTGCCTGGAGCCCCCTTACCTTCGGGACAGAGAAGGATGAAGCTTTCTTT